This T cell receptor (beta chain) derives from a study of PD-L1 blockade in urothelial cancer. At the level of the study: About 90% of the roughly 29 patients were men whose urothelial cancer was bladder-origin.

Clones were read by immunoSEQ multiplex PCR, and TCRdb kept only the in-frame ones, dropping some. The top ten hold around 1.5% of the sample, which has tens of thousands of clones, nearly 90% seen once. Time point in this sample: pretreatment peripheral blood. Trimming cost V 1 base and J 2 bases; bases outside gene matches: 7. Germline lookup yields CDR1 SEHNR and CDR2 FQNEAQ (reference sequence). CDR3 size: 17 residues. The TCR comes from a man aged 55-75 years with urothelial cancer. Sequencing used PBMCs, obtained around atezolizumab (anti-PD-L1) treatment. The V and J genes are TRBV7-9 and TRBJ2-5; the match to TRBD2 covers 10 bases. The CDR3 DNA follows: TGTGCCAGCAGCTTAGAGCGTGGTAGCGGGGGGCAAGAGACCCAGTACTTC. It specifies CASSLERGSGGQETQYF. Based on the CDR3 plus reference TRBV7-9 and TRBJ2-5, the full variable domain is DTGVSQNPRHKITKRGQNVTFRCDPISEHNRLYWYRQTLGQGPEFLTYFQNEAQLEKSRLLSDRFSAERPKGSFSTLEIQRTEQGDSAMYLCASSLERGSGGQETQYFGPGTRLLVL.